These 5 T cell receptor beta chains were all obtained from the same sample, sequenced in a study of OX40 agonist ivuxolimab in advanced cancers. Assay used: immunoSEQ multiplex PCR; TCRdb lists only in-frame clones, some missing. This repertoire shows 72,000 or so clones, around 90% found once; its top ten account for about 0.9%. Here the sequenced sample was CD4+ or CD8+ T cells sorted from blood, taken in a trial of the OX40 agonist ivuxolimab. All receptors derive from an adult with an advanced solid tumor such as melanoma, head and neck, liver or kidney cancer.

The chain couples TRBV28 to TRBJ2-1; TRBD1 matches 7 bases. The CDR3 is 14 amino acids. V lost 4 bases to trimming and J lost 3 bases; unmatched junction nucleotides: 3. Germline lookup yields CDR1 MDHEN and CDR2 SYDVKM. CDR3 sequence reads: CASSSRGFYNEQFF. DNA for the CDR3: TGTGCCAGCAGTTCCAGGGGGTTCTACAATGAGCAGTTCTTC. The entire variable domain, with the rest obtained from reference TRBV28 and TRBJ2-1, is as follows: DVKVTQSSRYLVKRTGEKVFLECVQDMDHENMFWYRQDPGLGLRLIYFSYDVKMKEKGDIPEGYSVSREKKERFSLILESASTNQTSMYLCASSSRGFYNEQFFGPGTRLTVL.

V is TRBV12-5 and J is TRBJ2-5; 7 nucleotides align to TRBD1. Germline trimming cut 1 base from V and 4 bases from J; bases unmatched to any gene: 0. This CDR3 is 13 amino acids long. Germline loops: CDR1 LGHNT, CDR2 FRNRAP. CDR3 nucleotide sequence: TGTGCTAGTGGTTTGGACAGGGGAGAGACCCAGTACTTC. Residues: CASGLDRGETQYF.

The chain has TRBV5-1 and TRBJ2-5; the D gene is possibly TRBD1 (7 bases). Germline loops: CDR1 SGHRS, CDR2 YFSETQ. Trimming took 4 bases from V and 3 from J, leaving 13 bases between them. The CDR3 runs 14 residues. In DNA, the CDR3 is TGCGCCAGCAGCCAGGGGGGTACGAAAGAGACCCAGTACTTC. It translates to CASSQGGTKETQYF.

This rearrangement joins TRBV27 to TRBJ1-5; weak D call: TRBD1 (6 bases). This CDR3 spans 16 amino acids. CDR1 and CDR2 from the germline V gene are MNHEY and SMNVEV (reference sequence). The V end was cut by 4 bases, the J end by 4 bases, with 17 bases between. The CDR3 protein is CASSSPYRVHNQPQHF. CDR3 nucleotides: TGTGCCAGCAGTTCCCCCTACAGGGTCCATAATCAGCCCCAGCATTTT.

This sequence joins TRBV18 and TRBJ2-5; possible D gene TRBD1, 5 bases. The germline V and J ends were trimmed by 2 bases and 2 bases, with 12 bases remaining between them. Germline V gives CDR1 KGHSH, CDR2 LQKENI. The CDR3 covers 15 residues. This CDR3 is CASSPRGGAQETQYF. CDR3 nucleotides: TGTGCCAGCTCACCAAGGGGCGGAGCTCAAGAGACCCAGTACTTC.